This T cell receptor (beta chain) was recovered during a study of Ad26.COV2.S vaccination and SARS-CoV-2 variants. Study summary: Among those in the COV1001 Ad26.COV2.S trial arm was the donor. Intramuscular Ad26.COV2.S at 5x10^10 or 1x10^11 viral particles. Study observations and caveats: The breadth of spike-specific CD8+ and CD4+ T cell responses after vaccination was reportedly substantial.

The treatment denotes: about 20 received Ad26.COV2.S at low or high dose, single or two shots; roughly five received placebo; per-sample allocation not given. Sampling was done on day 63 after the first vaccine or placebo injection. As regards this clone: Its antigen is currently unknown.

TCRdb keeps only in-frame clones here, not all; method: immunoSEQ multiplex PCR. The sample has some 390,000 clones; approximately 91% are singletons. Germline trimming cut 5 bases from V and 7 bases from J; bases unmatched to any gene: 7. CDR1 and CDR2 from the germline V gene are LNHDA and SQIVND (reference sequence). The CDR3 consists of 15 residues. The sequencing here drew on peripheral blood, taken in a trial of Ad26.COV2.S vaccine versus placebo. The chain carries TRBV19 and TRBJ1-6, with 8 bases aligning to TRBD1. The sequence was obtained from a person between 18 and 59 years old who received the Ad26.COV2.S COVID-19 vaccine or a placebo. CDR3 in amino acids: CASSETGVKNSPLHF. The CDR3 nucleotides read TGTGCCAGTAGTGAGACAGGGGTAAAGAATTCACCCCTCCACTTT.